This note documents a single T cell receptor (beta chain) sequence. This sample was taken from a study of blood T cell repertoires in COVID-19. Study overall: Sites across the United States, Italy and Spain contributed samples from acute and convalescent COVID-19. In each case, the material was cDNA or gDNA derived from T cells, B-cell-depleted T cells, or PBMCs.

Per the original data handling: Estimation of nucleated cell counts was performed using reference gene primer amplification. Repertoires were generated with immunoSEQ multiplex PCR, while TCRdb's copy carries only in-frame clones and drops some. V and J calls and clone size follow that table, whereas D and trimming were derived from the DNA. The table records 150,000 to 180,000 clones, more than 65% of them present only once. This CDR3 has 14 amino acids. V gave up 5 bases and J gave up 4 bases, with 12 bases separating them. Germline loops: CDR1 MNHEY, CDR2 SVGEGT. The sample taken for sequencing was peripheral blood. The source of this sequence is a woman aged 50 to 65 with acute or convalescent COVID-19. V usage is TRBV6-2 or TRBV6-3 and J usage is TRBJ2-1; D perhaps matches TRBD1 (5 bases). In DNA form, the CDR3 reads TGTGCCAGCAGTAGCGCGACAGCGTACAATGAGCAGTTCTTC. Translating gives CASSSATAYNEQFF.